This T cell receptor beta chain was identified during a study of shared clonotypes between healthy human individuals. Regarding the study as a whole: Sequencing depth was a factor that was expected to affect clonotype sharing among donors. Sharing across four donors was highest in naive CD4 (roughly 5%) and lowest in memory CD8 (about 0.4%).

As for this clone: Its antigen is unknown.

The CDR3 runs to 12 residues. V gave up 6 bases and J gave up 6 bases; unmatched junction bases: 4. Germline V gene lookup returns CDR1 SNHLY and CDR2 FYNNEI. Sequencing was performed with immunoSEQ multiplex PCR; in TCRdb, only in-frame clones are kept and a portion is missing. This table holds around 2.5 million clones, more than 85% found once. This chain joins TRBV2 and TRBJ1-2; the match to TRBD1 covers 7 bases. Sample: naive CD4+ T cells from PBMCs. Documented subset: CD45RA+ positively selected. The sequence was collected from a man between 18 and 29 years old in good health. Some clones in this sample may be carry-over from other donors' samples. CDR3 DNA sequence: TGTGCCAGCAGGGATGACAGGGATGGCTACACCTTC. This encodes CASRDDRDGYTF.